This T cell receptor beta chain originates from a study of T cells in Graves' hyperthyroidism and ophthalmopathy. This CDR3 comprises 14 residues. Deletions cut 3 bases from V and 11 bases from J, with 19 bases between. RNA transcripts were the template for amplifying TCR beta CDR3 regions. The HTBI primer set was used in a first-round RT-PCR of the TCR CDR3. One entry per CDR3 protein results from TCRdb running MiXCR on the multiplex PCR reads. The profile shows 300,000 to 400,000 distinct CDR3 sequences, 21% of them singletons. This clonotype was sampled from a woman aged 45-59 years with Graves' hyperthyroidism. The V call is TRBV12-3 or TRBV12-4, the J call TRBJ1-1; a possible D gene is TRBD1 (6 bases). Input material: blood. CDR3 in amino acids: CASSFEGGARGAFF. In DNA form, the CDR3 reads TGTGCCAGCAGTTTTGAAGGGGGGGCCCGGGGGGCTTTCTTT.